The 26 T cell receptor beta chains in this list originate from one sample, sequenced in a study of T cell responses to AZD1222 COVID-19 vaccine. The assay was immunoSEQ multiplex PCR, and TCRdb's table has in-frame clones only and misses some. This table has tens of thousands of clones, less than 95% appearing once. Here the sequenced sample was peripheral blood, taken 28 days after the second AZD1222 dose. Every receptor here comes from an adult who received the AZD1222 COVID-19 vaccine.

V usage is TRBV5-4 and J usage is TRBJ1-1, with a tentative D call TRBD1 (5 bases). CDR1 is SGHNT, CDR2 YYREEE, per germline (reference sequence). The CDR3 is made up of 15 amino acids. Trimming took 0 bases from V and 1 from J, leaving 10 bases between them. The CDR3 here is CASSLAGLGNTEAFF. The CDR3 DNA reads TGTGCCAGCAGCTTGGCGGGACTCGGGAACACTGAAGCTTTCTTT.

V and J are TRBV21-1 and TRBJ2-3; the table's D call of TRBD2 was not tested on the DNA. TRBV21-1 is listed as a pseudogene. CDR3 size: 18 residues. The CDR3 DNA reads TGTGCCAGCAGCAAAGAGGGGGGACTAGCGGGGAACACAGATACGCAGTATTTT. This sequence encodes CASSKEGGLAGNTDTQYF.

The chain carries TRBV6-5 and TRBJ2-7; the D is unclear. V lost 6 bases, J lost 7 bases, and 13 bases lay in between. Germline lookup yields CDR1 MNHEY and CDR2 SVGAGI. The CDR3 contains 12 residues. The CDR3 loop reads CASSPLGSEQYF. Here the CDR3 DNA reads TGTGCCAGCAGCCCCTTGGGGTCGGAGCAGTACTTC.

The V call is TRBV9, the J call TRBJ1-1; tentative D call: TRBD1 (5 bases). V was clipped by 4 bases and J by 5 bases, with 21 bases between them. Germline-derived CDR1 and CDR2 are SGDLS and YYNGEE. The CDR3 covers 16 residues. This CDR3 is CASSPEVALRGTEAFF. CDR3 DNA: TGTGCCAGCAGCCCGGAAGTAGCGTTAAGGGGAACTGAAGCTTTCTTT.

This sequence joins TRBV10-1 and TRBJ2-6; D call uncertain. The CDR3 sequence is 13 residues long. Germline lookup yields CDR1 WNHNN and CDR2 SYGVQD (reference sequence). Between the trimmed V and J ends, which lost 9 bases and 0 bases, there was a span of 6 bases. In DNA form, the CDR3 reads TGCGCCAGAGAATACTCTGGGGCCAACGTCCTGACTTTC. It is translated as CAREYSGANVLTF.

The chain links TRBV28 to TRBJ1-2; D remains ambiguous. Deletions cut 6 bases from V and 5 bases from J, with 7 bases between. The CDR3 loop spans 11 amino acids. Germline assignment: CDR1 MDHEN and CDR2 SYDVKM. The chain's CDR3 is CASSRAYGYTF. CDR3 nucleotides: TGTGCCAGCAGCCGGGCTTATGGCTACACCTTC.

The chain employs TRBV2 and TRBJ2-7; TRBD2 matches at 8 bases. The CDR3 runs to 13 residues. The germline V gene has CDR1 SNHLY and CDR2 FYNNEI. V shed 7 bases and J 4 bases; nucleotides not matched to a gene: 6. CDR3 sequence (DNA): TGTGCCAGCAAAGGACTAGCCGCTTACGAGCAGTACTTC. Translated: CASKGLAAYEQYF. The full variable domain, rest sourced from reference TRBV2 and TRBJ2-7, is EPEVTQTPSHQVTQMGQEVILRCVPISNHLYFYWYRQILGQKVEFLVSFYNNEISEKSEIFDDQFSVERPDGSNFTLKIRSTKLEDSAMYFCASKGLAAYEQYFGPGTRLTVT.

The chain has TRBV27 and TRBJ1-2; 7 bases are shared with TRBD1. Germline V gives CDR1 MNHEY, CDR2 SMNVEV (reference sequence). This CDR3 region has 14 residues. Trimming cost V 5 bases and J 6 bases; bases outside gene matches: 9. CDR3 nucleotides: TGTGCCAGCAGTCACGGACAGGCGGCGCATGGCTACACCTTC. Translation: CASSHGQAAHGYTF.

The chain uses TRBV29-1 and TRBJ2-5, with 11 bases lining up with TRBD1. The CDR3 contains 13 residues. Germline CDR1 reads SQVTM; CDR2 reads ANQGSEA. V was clipped by 2 bases and J by 7 bases; unmatched bases: 3. CDR3 nucleotide sequence: TGCAGCGTTGAATTGGGACAGGGGGTGACCCAGTACTTC. It encodes CSVELGQGVTQYF.

The chain joins TRBV29-1 to TRBJ2-1; TRBD2 agrees at 10 bases. This CDR3 region has 15 residues. J gave up 3 bases and V 3 bases, and 5 bases lay outside the gene matches. CDR1 SQVTM and CDR2 ANQGSEA come from the germline V gene. The CDR3 DNA follows: TGCAGCGTTGACGGATTAGCGGGAGGCTACAATGAGCAGTTCTTC. Translated, it gives CSVDGLAGGYNEQFF.

This chain connects TRBV9 to TRBJ1-5; no clear D. Germline V CDR1 and CDR2: SGDLS, YYNGEE. This CDR3 has 14 amino acids. Trimming removed 4 bases at V and 0 bases at J, with 8 bases between. In DNA, the CDR3 is TGTGCCAGCAGCCCCCCATATAGCAATCAGCCCCAGCATTTT. Amino acid sequence: CASSPPYSNQPQHF.

The chain recombines TRBV6-2 or TRBV6-3 with TRBJ1-1, with 10 bases matching TRBD1. V trimming: 4 bases; J trimming: 1 base; junction bases outside the gene matches: 9. Germline values: CDR1 MNHEY, CDR2 SVGEGT. CDR3 length: 17 residues. The CDR3 coding sequence is TGTGCCAGCAGTTCGGGCCTGACAGGGGGCGCGAACACTGAAGCTTTCTTT. Amino acids: CASSSGLTGGANTEAFF.

The chain has TRBV7-3 and TRBJ2-3; the match to TRBD2 covers 10 bases. V lost 8 bases, J lost 6 bases, and 8 bases stayed unmatched. The CDR3 length is 14 residues. Germline lookup yields CDR1 SGHTA and CDR2 FQGTGA. The CDR3 region is CASGASGRMDTQYF. The DNA for the CDR3 is TGTGCCAGCGGCGCTAGCGGGAGAATGGATACGCAGTATTTT.

This chain connects TRBV19 to TRBJ1-5; D unresolved. Trimming took 1 base from V and 5 from J, leaving 15 bases between them. The germline V gene encodes CDR1 LNHDA and CDR2 SQIVND (reference sequence). The CDR3 contains 16 residues. Written as DNA, the CDR3 is TGTGCCAGTAGTATAGGGGAATGGGTTATGGATCAGCCCCAGCATTTT. Amino acids: CASSIGEWVMDQPQHF.

In this sample, this clone turned up once. The junction departs from germline at one end; a sequencing error may be responsible. This rearrangement joins TRBV7-7 to TRBJ1-3; no reliable D call. There are 15 residues in the CDR3. CDR1 is SSHAT, CDR2 FNYEAQ, per germline (reference sequence). The CDR3 nucleotides are TGTGCTAGCAGCTTAGGTCCAGCGGCAGGAAACACCATATATTTT. Residues: CASSLGPAAGNTIYF.

The V and J genes are TRBV24-1 and TRBJ1-6; D unclear. The CDR3 covers 12 residues. V lost 10 bases to trimming and J lost 2 bases, with 5 bases between them. Germline V CDR1 and CDR2: KGHDR, SFDVKD. CDR3 protein: CATKAYNSPLHF. DNA for the CDR3: TGTGCCACTAAGGCCTATAATTCACCCCTCCACTTT.

The chain has TRBV18 and TRBJ2-2; D is possibly TRBD1 (6 bases). Germline V gene sequence: CDR1 KGHSH, CDR2 LQKENI. This CDR3 is built from 17 residues. Trimming cost V 1 base and J 8 bases, with 20 bases left between them. In nucleotides, the CDR3 is TGTGCCAGCTCACCACTCGCCCCCGGGACACGGGATGGGGAGCTGTTTTTT. Its translation: CASSPLAPGTRDGELFF. Complete variable domain (other parts from reference TRBV18 and TRBJ2-2): NAGVMQNPRHLVRRRGQEARLRCSPMKGHSHVYWYRQLPEEGLKFMVYLQKENIIDESGMPKERFSAEFPKEGPSILRIQQVVRGDSAAYFCASSPLAPGTRDGELFFGEGSRLTVL.

A single count supports this clone. The chain combines TRBV7-2 with TRBJ2-5; D may be TRBD2 (6 bases). The CDR3 spans 13 residues. The germline V gene has CDR1 SGHTA and CDR2 FQGNSA. Trimming stripped 5 bases from V and 2 bases from J, with 9 bases between. DNA of the CDR3: TGTGCCAGCAGCCGGGGACTGCAAGAGACCCAGTACTTC. It encodes CASSRGLQETQYF.

The J gene is TRBJ2-7, the V gene TRBV9; 7 positions agree with TRBD2. This CDR3 has 15 amino acids. J lost 5 bases, V lost 2 bases, and 10 bases had no gene match. Germline CDR1 is SGDLS and CDR2 is YYNGEE. This chain's CDR3 is CASSVEGWSGNEQYF. In DNA form, the CDR3 reads TGTGCCAGCAGCGTCGAAGGGTGGAGCGGGAACGAGCAGTACTTC.

This chain joins TRBV5-4 and TRBJ2-7, with TRBD1 matching over 7 bases. CDR3 length: 12 residues. With V trimmed by 9 bases and J by 3 bases, 6 bases remained unmatched. CDR1 and CDR2 (germline): SGHNT, YYREEE (reference sequence). The CDR3 reads CATSTGIYEQYF. CDR3 nucleotide sequence: TGTGCCACCTCGACAGGGATCTACGAGCAGTACTTC. Using reference TRBV5-4 and TRBJ2-7 for the parts outside the CDR3, the full variable domain is ETGVTQSPTHLIKTRGQQVTLRCSSQSGHNTVSWYQQALGQGPQFIFQYYREEENGRGNFPPRFSGLQFPNYSSELNVNALELDDSALYLCATSTGIYEQYFGPGTRLTVT.

The chain employs TRBV11-2 and TRBJ2-1, with D perhaps being TRBD1 or TRBD2 (5 bases each). The V end lost 2 bases, the J end lost 9 bases, and 14 bases lay between the germline ends. This CDR3 spans 14 amino acids. The germline CDR1 and CDR2 sequences are SGHAT and FQNNGV. In DNA, the CDR3 is TGTGCCAGCAGCTTATCGCCGGGACGGGTTGAGCAGTTCTTC. As protein: CASSLSPGRVEQFF.

This chain joins TRBV24-1 and TRBJ2-7; D is uncertain. Germline CDR1 is KGHDR and CDR2 is SFDVKD. V was trimmed by 9 bases and J by 6 bases, leaving 17 bases between them. The CDR3 is made up of 13 amino acids. CDR3 sequence (DNA): TGTGCCACCTCCTTGCCAGGTTATGCCGAGCAGTACTTC. As protein: CATSLPGYAEQYF.

The chain combines TRBV11-2 with TRBJ2-2, with D unclear. The ends were cut back, 1 base at V and 4 bases at J, with 10 bases in the middle. Germline V CDR1 and CDR2: SGHAT, FQNNGV. CDR3 length: 15 residues. CDR3: CASSLVGSPTGELFF. CDR3 sequence (DNA): TGTGCCAGCAGCTTAGTTGGTAGCCCCACCGGGGAGCTGTTTTTT.

This chain uses TRBV6-1 with TRBJ1-5, with unresolved D. Trimming stripped 3 bases from V and 6 bases from J, with 12 bases between. The CDR3 extends over 14 amino acids. Germline V gene lookup returns CDR1 MNHNS and CDR2 SASEGT. The CDR3 bases are TGTGCCAGCAGTGACCTCCACTGGGGTCAGCCCCAGCATTTT. This translates into CASSDLHWGQPQHF.

The chain recombines TRBV18 with TRBJ1-3, with D possibly matching TRBD1 (6 bases). Germline V gene lookup returns CDR1 KGHSH and CDR2 LQKENI. The CDR3 is 16 amino acids. The V gene lost 3 bases and the J gene lost 0 bases, with 12 bases spanning the gap. CDR3 DNA sequence: TGTGCCAGCTCACCCCCCGGACAGAGCTCTGGAAACACCATATATTTT. This sequence encodes CASSPPGQSSGNTIYF.

The chain has TRBV19 and TRBJ1-6; 7 bases line up with TRBD1. The CDR3 has 15 amino acids. Germline V gene lookup returns CDR1 LNHDA and CDR2 SQIVND (reference sequence). V shed 5 bases, J shed 7 bases, and the junction held 8 bases outside the gene matches. The DNA for the CDR3 is TGTGCCAGTAGTGCAAGCCGGGACAGAAATTCACCCCTCCACTTT. This translates into CASSASRDRNSPLHF.